This T cell receptor beta chain originates from a study of blood T cell repertoires in COVID-19. In the study overall: Whether acute or convalescent, the COVID-19 samples came from the United States, Italy and Spain.

TCRdb keeps only in-frame clones here, not all; method: immunoSEQ multiplex PCR. This table has around 170,000 clones, 88% appearing once. Categorization into cohorts depended on clinical history that participants reported. The CDR3 has 13 amino acids. The V end lost 5 bases, the J end lost 2 bases, and 7 bases lay between the germline ends. Germline lookup yields CDR1 SEHNR and CDR2 FQNEAQ (reference sequence). The receptor was isolated from a woman aged 18-29 years who had recovered from COVID-19. Sequenced sample: PBMCs or T cells enriched from blood (not recorded which). The chain recombines TRBV7-9 with TRBJ2-1; D unresolved. CDR3 residues: CASSPVPYNEQFF. CDR3 coding DNA: TGTGCCAGCAGCCCCGTCCCCTACAATGAGCAGTTCTTC.